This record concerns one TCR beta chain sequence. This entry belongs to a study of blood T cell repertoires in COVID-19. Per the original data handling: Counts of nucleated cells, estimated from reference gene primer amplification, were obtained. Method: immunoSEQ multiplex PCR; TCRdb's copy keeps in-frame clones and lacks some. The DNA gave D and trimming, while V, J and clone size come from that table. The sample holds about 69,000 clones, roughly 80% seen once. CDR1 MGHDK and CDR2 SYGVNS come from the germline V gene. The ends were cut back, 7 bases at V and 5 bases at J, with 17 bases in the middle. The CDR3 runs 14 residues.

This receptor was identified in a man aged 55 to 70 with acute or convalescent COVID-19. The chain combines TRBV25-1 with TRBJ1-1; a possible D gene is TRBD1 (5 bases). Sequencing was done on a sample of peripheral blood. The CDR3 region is CASIPRGPGTEAFF. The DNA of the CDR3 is TGTGCCAGCATACCGCGGGGCCCTGGGACTGAAGCTTTCTTT. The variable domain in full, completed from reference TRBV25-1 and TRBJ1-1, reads EADIYQTPRYLVIGTGKKITLECSQTMGHDKMYWYQQDPGMELHLIHYSYGVNSTEKGDLSSESTVSRIRTEHFPLTLESARPSHTSQYLCASIPRGPGTEAFFGQGTRLTVV.